Following are 3 T cell receptor beta chains from one sample sequenced in a study of CD8 T cells in ankylosing spondylitis (dated by TCRdb to 2016 to 2017). Library preparation used 5' RACE. The instrument given in TCRdb is Illumina HiSeq 2500. The public sequencing data were trimmed at Q25 with fastp and processed into clonotypes with MiXCR by TCRdb, which kept only in-frame beta chains. Each entry merges the rows of one CDR3 protein and shows their most common DNA and genes. Here the sample has under 400,000 distinct CDR3 sequences; 9.5% to 13% occur a single time. The ten largest make up roughly 9% of the sample. Sequencing was done on a sample of blood, either unsorted or a sorted T cell fraction (not recorded which). These receptors were obtained from a female donor with ankylosing spondylitis or in good health (not recorded which).

This clonotype was observed at least ten times. V gene TRBV14 combines with J gene TRBJ1-2; D is ambiguous. There are 17 residues in the CDR3. V was clipped by 5 bases and J by 0 bases, with 19 bases between them. Germline assignment: CDR1 SGHDN and CDR2 FVKESK. The CDR3 loop reads CASSESVPSISNYGYTF. CDR3 DNA: TGTGCCAGCAGCGAATCCGTGCCGTCGATCTCTAACTATGGCTACACCTTC.

This clonotype appeared many times. The chain uses TRBV6-5 and TRBJ1-2, with D tentatively TRBD1 (5 bases). V shed 5 bases and J shed 6 bases, with 10 bases lying between them. CDR3 length equals 12 residues. Germline values: CDR1 MNHEY, CDR2 SVGAGI. CDR3 nucleotide sequence: TGTGCCAGCAGTAACGGGGGGAATGGCTACACCTTC. Translating gives CASSNGGNGYTF.

This clonotype was counted a few times. The chain recombines TRBV20-1 with TRBJ2-2; 9 bases map to TRBD1. The V gene's germline CDR1 is DFQATT and CDR2 SNEGSKA (reference sequence). V was clipped by 6 bases and J by 5 bases; unmatched bases: 13. This CDR3 is 16 amino acids long. CDR3 bases: TGCAGTGCCAGTACAGGGGGCGAATCTTGGACCGGGGAGCTGTTTTTT. It yields the protein CSASTGGESWTGELFF.